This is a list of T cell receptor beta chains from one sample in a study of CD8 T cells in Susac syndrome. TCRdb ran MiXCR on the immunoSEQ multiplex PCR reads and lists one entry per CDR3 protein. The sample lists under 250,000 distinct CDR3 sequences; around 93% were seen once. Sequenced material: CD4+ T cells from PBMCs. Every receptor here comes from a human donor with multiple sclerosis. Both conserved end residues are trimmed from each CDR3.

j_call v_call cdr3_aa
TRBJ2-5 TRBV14 ASSQVAETQY
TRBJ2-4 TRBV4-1 ASSQGQAAGVAKNIQY
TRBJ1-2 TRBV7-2 ASSLGGTANYGYT
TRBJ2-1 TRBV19 ASSDRLYNEQF
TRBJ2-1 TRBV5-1 ASSGGGISYNEQF
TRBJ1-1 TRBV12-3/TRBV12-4 ASSFGRDGAKAF
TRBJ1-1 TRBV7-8 ASSLATGPGRLTEAF
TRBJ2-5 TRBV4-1 ASSRAQEAQY
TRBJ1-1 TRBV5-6 ASSFYSGQGENTEAF
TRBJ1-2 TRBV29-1 SAGGRNYGYT
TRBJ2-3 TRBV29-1 SVEDTGGDTQY
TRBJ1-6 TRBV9 ASSVGESPLH
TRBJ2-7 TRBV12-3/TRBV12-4 ASSLSGAYEQY
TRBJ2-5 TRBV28 ASSPPRGQTQY
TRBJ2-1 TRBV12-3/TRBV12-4 ASGDRGRGNEQF
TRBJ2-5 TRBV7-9 ASSAYQGLAGNQETQY
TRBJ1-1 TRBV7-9 ASSPQGLNTEAF
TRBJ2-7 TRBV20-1 SASGTGRYEQY
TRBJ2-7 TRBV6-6 ASSYSPGQGYEQY
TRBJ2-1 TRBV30 AWSVNSVNEQF
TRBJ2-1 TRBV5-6 ASSLSERRYNEQF
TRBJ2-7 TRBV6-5 ASSDLLAVEQY
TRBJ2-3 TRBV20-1 SARATYTDTQY
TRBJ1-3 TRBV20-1 SARVPSLSSGNTIY
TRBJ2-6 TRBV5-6 ASFGWGSSGANVLT
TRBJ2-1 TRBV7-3 ASSLTADSYNEQF
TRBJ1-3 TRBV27 ASSLTRGVGNTIY
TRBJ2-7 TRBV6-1 ASSRNRDPSYEQY
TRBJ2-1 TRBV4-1 ASSHPTGRNEQF
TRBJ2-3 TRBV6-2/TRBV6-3 ASTMSDTQY
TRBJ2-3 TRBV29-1 SAGGSKGIEDTQY
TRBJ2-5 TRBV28 ASRTGTSLQETQY
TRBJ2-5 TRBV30 AWSVLGQGGETQY
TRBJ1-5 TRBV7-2 ASSLSGTVKPQH
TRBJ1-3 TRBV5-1 ASSLEQAGNTIY